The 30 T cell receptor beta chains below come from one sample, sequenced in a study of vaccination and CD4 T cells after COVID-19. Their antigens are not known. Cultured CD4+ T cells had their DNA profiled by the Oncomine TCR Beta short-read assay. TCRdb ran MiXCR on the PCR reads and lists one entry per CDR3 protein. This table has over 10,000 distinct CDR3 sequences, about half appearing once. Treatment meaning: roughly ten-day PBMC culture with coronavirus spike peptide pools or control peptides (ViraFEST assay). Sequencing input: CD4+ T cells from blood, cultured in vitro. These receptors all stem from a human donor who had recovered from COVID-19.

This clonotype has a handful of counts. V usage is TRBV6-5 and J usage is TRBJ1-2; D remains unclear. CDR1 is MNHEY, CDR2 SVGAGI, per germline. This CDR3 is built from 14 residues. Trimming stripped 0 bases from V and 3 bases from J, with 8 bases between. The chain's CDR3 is CASSYSSRDYGYTF. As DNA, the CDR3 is TGTGCCAGCAGTTACTCGAGCAGAGACTATGGCTACACCTTC.

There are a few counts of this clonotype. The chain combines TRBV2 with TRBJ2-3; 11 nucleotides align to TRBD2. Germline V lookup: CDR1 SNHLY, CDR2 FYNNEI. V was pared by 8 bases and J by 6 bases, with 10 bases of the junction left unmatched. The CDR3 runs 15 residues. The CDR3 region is CASDVGLAGGDTQYF. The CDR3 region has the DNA TGTGCCAGCGATGTCGGCCTAGCGGGAGGTGATACGCAGTATTTT.

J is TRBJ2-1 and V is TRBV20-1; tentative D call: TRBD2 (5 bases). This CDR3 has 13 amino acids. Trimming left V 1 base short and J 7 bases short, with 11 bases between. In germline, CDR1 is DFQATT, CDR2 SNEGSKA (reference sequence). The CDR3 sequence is CSARARRTNEQFF. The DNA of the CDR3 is TGCAGTGCTAGAGCACGACGGACTAATGAGCAGTTCTTC.

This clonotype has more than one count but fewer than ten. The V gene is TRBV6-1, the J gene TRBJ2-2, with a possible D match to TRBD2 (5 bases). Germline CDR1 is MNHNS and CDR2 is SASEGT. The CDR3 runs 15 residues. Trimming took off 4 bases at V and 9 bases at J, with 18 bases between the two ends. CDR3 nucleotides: TGTGCCAGCAGTGGGACTGGCTATTTTGCCTGGGAGCTGTTTTTT. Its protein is CASSGTGYFAWELFF.

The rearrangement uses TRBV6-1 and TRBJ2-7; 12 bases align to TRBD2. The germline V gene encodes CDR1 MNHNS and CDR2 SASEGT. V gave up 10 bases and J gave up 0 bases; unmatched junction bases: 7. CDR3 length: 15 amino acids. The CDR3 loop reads CATGLAGYFSYEQYF. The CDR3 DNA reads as TGTGCCACCGGACTAGCGGGATACTTCTCCTACGAGCAGTACTTC.

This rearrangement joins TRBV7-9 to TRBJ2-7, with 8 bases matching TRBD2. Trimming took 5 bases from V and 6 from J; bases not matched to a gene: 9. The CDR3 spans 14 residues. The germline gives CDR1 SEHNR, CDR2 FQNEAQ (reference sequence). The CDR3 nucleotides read TGTGCCAGCAGCAACATCGGGGGGGCAGGCGAGCAGTACTTC. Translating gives CASSNIGGAGEQYF.

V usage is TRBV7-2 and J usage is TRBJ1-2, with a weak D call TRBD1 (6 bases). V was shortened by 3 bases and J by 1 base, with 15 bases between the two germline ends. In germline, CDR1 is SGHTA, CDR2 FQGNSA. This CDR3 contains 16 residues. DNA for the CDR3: TGTGCCAGCAGCTTTACAGGGTTTACGGGTAACTATGGCTACACCTTC. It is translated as CASSFTGFTGNYGYTF.

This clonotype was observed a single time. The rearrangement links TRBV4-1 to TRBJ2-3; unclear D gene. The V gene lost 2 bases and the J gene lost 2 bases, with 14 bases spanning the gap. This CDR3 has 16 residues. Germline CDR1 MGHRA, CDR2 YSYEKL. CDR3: CASSQLAGPVTDTQYF. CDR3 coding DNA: TGCGCCAGCAGCCAATTGGCCGGACCCGTCACAGATACGCAGTATTTT.

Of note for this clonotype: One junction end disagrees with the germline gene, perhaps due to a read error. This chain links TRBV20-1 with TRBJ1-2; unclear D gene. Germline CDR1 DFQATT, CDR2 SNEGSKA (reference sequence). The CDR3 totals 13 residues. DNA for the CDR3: TGCAGTGCTAGAGGTCCCGGTACTTATGGCTACGCCTTC. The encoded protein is CSARGPGTYGYAF.

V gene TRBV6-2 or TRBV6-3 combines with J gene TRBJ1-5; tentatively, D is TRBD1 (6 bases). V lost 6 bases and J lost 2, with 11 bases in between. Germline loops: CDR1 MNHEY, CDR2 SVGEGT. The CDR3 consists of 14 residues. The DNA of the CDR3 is TGTGCCAGCAGATTACAGGGAGGCAATCAGCCCCAGCATTTT. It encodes CASRLQGGNQPQHF.

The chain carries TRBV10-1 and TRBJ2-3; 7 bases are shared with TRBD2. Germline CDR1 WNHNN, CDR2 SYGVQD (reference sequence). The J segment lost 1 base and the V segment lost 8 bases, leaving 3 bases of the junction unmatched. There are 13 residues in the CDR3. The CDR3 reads CASGAGRTDTQYF. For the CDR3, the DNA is TGCGCCAGCGGAGCGGGGCGCACAGATACGCAGTATTTT.

CDR3 amino acids: CASSFEAGRSPLHF. CDR3 bases: TGTGCCAGCAGCTTCGAGGCAGGGAGGTCACCCCTCCACTTT. The J gene is TRBJ1-6, the V gene TRBV2; possible D gene TRBD1, 5 bases. This CDR3 contains 14 residues. Trimming took off 6 bases at V and 10 bases at J, with 16 bases between the two ends. Germline V gene sequence: CDR1 SNHLY, CDR2 FYNNEI.

DNA of the CDR3: TGTGCCAGCGGCTGGCCTGGGGGGAGCTATGGCTACACCTTC. Protein sequence: CASGWPGGSYGYTF. The V call is TRBV5-4, the J call TRBJ1-2; D is possibly TRBD1 (5 bases). Germline-derived CDR1 and CDR2 are SGHNT and YYREEE (reference sequence). The ends were cut back, 7 bases at V and 4 bases at J, with 17 bases in the middle. This CDR3 comprises 14 residues.

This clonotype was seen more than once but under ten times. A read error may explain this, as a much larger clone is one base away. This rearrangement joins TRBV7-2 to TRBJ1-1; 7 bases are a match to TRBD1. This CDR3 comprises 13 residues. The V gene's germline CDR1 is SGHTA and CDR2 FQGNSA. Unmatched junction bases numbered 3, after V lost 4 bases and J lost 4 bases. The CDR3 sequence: CASSCRGGTEAFF. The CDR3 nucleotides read TGTGCCAGCAGCTGCAGGGGGGGCACTGAAGCTTTCTTT.

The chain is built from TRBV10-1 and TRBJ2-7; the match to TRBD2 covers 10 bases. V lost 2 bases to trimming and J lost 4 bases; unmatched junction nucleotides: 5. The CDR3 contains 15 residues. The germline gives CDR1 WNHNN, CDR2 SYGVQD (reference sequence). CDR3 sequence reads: CASSEGLAATYEQYF. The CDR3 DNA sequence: TGCGCCAGCAGTGAGGGACTAGCGGCAACTTACGAGCAGTACTTC.

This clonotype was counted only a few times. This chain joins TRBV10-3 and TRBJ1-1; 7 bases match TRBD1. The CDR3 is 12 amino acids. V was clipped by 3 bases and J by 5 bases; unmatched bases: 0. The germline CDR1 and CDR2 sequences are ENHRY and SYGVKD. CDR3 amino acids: CAISDRGTEAFF. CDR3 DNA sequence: TGTGCCATCAGTGACAGGGGGACTGAAGCTTTCTTT.

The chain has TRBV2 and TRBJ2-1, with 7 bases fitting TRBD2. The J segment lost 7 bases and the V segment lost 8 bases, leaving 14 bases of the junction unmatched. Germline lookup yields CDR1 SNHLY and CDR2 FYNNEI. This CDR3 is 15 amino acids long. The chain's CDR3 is CASVLTSTLGNEQFF. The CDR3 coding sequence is TGTGCCAGCGTTCTGACTAGCACACTCGGGAATGAGCAGTTCTTC.

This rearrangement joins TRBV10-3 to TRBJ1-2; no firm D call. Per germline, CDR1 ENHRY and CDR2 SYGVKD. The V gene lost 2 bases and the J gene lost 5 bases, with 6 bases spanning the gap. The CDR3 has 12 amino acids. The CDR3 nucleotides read TGTGCCATCAGTGAGCGAGAGTATGGCTACACCTTC. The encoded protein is CAISEREYGYTF.

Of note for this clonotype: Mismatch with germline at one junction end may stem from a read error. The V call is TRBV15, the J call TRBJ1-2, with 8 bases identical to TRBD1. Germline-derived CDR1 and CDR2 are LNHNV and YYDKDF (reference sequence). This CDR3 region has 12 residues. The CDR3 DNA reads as TGTGCCACCAGCAGAGAACAGGGGGTGTCTAAGTTC. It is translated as CATSREQGVSKF.

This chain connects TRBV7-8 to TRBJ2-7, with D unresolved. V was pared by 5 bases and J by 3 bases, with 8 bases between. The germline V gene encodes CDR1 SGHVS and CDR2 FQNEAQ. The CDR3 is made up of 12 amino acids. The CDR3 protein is CASSPEFYEQYF. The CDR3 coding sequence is TGTGCCAGCAGCCCGGAATTCTACGAGCAGTACTTC.

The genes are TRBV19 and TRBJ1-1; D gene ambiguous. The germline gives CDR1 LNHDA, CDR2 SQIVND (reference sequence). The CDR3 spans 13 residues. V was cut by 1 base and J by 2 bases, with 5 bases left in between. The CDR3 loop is CASSIGFNTEAFF. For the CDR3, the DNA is TGTGCCAGTAGTATAGGTTTCAACACTGAAGCTTTCTTT.

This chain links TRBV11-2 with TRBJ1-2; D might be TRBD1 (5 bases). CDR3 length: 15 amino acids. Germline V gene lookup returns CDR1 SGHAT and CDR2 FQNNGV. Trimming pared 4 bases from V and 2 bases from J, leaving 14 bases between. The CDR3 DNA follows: TGTGCCAGCAGCTCCTTACGGGGGTTGAACTATGGCTACACCTTC. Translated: CASSSLRGLNYGYTF. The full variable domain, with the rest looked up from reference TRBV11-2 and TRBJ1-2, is EAGVAQSPRYKIIEKRQSVAFWCNPISGHATLYWYQQILGQGPKLLIQFQNNGVVDDSQLPKDRFSAERLKGVDSTLKIQPAKLEDSAVYLCASSSLRGLNYGYTFGSGTRLTVV.

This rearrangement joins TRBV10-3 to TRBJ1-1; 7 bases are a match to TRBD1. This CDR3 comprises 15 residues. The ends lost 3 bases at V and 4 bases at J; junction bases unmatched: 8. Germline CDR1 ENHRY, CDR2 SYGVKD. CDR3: CAISDTTGKATEAFF. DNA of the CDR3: TGTGCCATCAGTGATACGACAGGGAAGGCCACTGAAGCTTTCTTT.

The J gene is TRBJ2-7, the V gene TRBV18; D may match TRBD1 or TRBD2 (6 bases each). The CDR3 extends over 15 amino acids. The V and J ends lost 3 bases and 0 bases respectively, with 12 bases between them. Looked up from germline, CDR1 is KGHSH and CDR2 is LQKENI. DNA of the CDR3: TGTGCCAGCTCACCGGCCGGGGGCCTCTCCTACGAGCAGTACTTC. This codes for CASSPAGGLSYEQYF.

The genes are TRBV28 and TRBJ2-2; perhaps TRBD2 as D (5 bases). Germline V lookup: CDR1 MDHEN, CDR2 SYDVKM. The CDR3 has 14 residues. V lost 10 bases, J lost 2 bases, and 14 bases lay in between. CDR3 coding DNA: TGTGCCACTCAATCGGGAATTAACACCGGGGAGCTGTTTTTT. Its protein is CATQSGINTGELFF. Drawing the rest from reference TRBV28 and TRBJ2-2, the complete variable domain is DVKVTQSSRYLVKRTGEKVFLECVQDMDHENMFWYRQDPGLGLRLIYFSYDVKMKEKGDIPEGYSVSREKKERFSLILESASTNQTSMYLCATQSGINTGELFFGEGSRLTVL.

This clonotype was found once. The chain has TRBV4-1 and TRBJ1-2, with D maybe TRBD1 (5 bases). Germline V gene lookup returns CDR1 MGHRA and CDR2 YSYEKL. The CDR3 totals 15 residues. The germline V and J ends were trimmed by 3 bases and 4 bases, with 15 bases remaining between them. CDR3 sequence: CASSQPVRGIYGYTF. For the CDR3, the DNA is TGCGCCAGCAGCCAGCCCGTGCGGGGGATCTATGGCTACACCTTC.

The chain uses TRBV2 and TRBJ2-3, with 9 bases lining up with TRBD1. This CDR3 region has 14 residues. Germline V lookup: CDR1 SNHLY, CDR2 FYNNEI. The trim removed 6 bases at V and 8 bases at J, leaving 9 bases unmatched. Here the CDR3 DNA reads TGTGCCAGCAGCACAGGGGGCGCGTCATTTACGCAGTATTTT. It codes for CASSTGGASFTQYF.

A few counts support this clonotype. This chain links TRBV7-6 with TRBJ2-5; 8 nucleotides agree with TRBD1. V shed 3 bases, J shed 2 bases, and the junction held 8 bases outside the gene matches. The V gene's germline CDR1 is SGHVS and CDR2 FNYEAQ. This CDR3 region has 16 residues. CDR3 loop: CASSLAGQGEQETQYF. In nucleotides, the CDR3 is TGTGCCAGCAGCTTGGCTGGACAGGGAGAACAAGAGACCCAGTACTTC.

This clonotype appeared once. CDR3 region: CASSQDPLGTGGDFRLNEQFF. CDR3 nucleotides: TGCGCCAGCAGCCAAGATCCCCTGGGGACAGGGGGCGATTTTAGGCTCAATGAGCAGTTCTTC. The chain couples TRBV4-3 to TRBJ2-1, with 12 positions matching TRBD1. Germline CDR1 and CDR2: LGHNA and YSLEER. The CDR3 extends over 21 amino acids. Germline trimming cut 0 bases from V and 6 bases from J; bases unmatched to any gene: 18.

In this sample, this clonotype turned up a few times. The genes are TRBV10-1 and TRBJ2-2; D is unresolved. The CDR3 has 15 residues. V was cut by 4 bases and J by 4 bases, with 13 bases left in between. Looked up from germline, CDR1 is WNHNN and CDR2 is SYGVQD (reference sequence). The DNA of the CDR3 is TGCGCCAGCAGTGCGGATTACGAGTTCACCGGGGAGCTGTTTTTT. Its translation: CASSADYEFTGELFF.